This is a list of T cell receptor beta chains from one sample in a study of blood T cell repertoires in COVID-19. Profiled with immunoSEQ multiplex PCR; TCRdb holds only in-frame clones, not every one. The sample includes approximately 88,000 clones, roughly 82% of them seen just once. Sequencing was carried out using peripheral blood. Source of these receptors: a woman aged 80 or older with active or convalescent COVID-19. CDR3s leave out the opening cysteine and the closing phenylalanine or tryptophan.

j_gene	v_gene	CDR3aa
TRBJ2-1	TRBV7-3	ASSFGSSEQF
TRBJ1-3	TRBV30	AWVHGTVGNTIY
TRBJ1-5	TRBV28	ASSPGGVQPQH
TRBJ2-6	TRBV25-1	ASSEPGGGTGANVLT
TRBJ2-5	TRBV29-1	SGRASLDETQY
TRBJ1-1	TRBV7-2	ASSLYPGQMNTEAF
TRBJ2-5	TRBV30	AWRGGQETQY
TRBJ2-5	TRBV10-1	APRGETQY
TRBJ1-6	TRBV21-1	ASSKGGGGDKRDSPLH
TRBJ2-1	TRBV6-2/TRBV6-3	ASSYSTVGNNEQF
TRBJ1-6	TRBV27	ASSSGQLNSPLH
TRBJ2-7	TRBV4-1	ASSQVAGNYEQY
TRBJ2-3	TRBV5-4	ASTTLQVRGGRLGTQY
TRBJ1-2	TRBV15	ATSREGQGKNYGYT
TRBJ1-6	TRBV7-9	ATGGYGLSSYNSPLH
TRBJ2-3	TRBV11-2	ASSRQNTDTQY
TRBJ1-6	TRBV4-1	ASSQGEGQSSPLH
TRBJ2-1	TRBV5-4	ASSFDRGDNEQF
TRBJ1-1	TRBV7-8	ASSNEGGYTEAF
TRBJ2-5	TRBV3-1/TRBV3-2	ASSRVGGGGYQETQY
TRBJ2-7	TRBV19	ASSTPGQGIYEQY
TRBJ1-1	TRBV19	ASSHPGGTEAF
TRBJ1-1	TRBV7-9	ASSLGQGTGMRNTEAF
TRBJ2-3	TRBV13	ASSPGLAASTDTQY
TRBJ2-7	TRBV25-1	ASRVADSYEQY
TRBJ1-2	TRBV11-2	ASSLDRGLGYT
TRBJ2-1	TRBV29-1	SGQDSLYNEQF
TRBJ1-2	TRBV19	ASVGEGGFNYGYT
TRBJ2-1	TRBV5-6	ASSLQRNEQF
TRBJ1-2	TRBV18	ASSLFEDLSYGYT
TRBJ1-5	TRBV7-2	ASSFGTGAIQPQH
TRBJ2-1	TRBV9	ASSAQTGDEQF
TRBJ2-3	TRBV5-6	ASSSLDTSTDTQY
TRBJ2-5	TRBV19	ASSASRPGRGGETQY
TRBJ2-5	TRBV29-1	SAVGDGETQY
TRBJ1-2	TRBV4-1	ASSLSTGGGYGYT
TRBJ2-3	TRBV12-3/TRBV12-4	ASSRTDGDTQY
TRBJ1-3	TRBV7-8	ASSLALANSGNTIY
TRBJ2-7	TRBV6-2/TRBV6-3	ASSYNFAGAIGEQY
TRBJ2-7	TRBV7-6	ASSLTIPSGTYEQY
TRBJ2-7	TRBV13	ASSRAGDTVRGSSYEQY
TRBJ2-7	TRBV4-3	ASSQGVTGLYEQY
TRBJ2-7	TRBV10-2	ASSESASGGSYEQY